This is a list of T cell receptor beta chains from one sample in a study of blood T cells in healthy people across ages. From the 5' RACE reads, TCRdb called clonotypes with MiXCR, one entry per CDR3 protein. The sample lists about 640,000 distinct CDR3 sequences; about 54% were seen once. The sequenced sample was blood. The receptor set was obtained from a man aged 55 to 69 in good health. The CDR3 runs from the conserved cysteine through the conserved F or W. A D gene is named only where the DNA matches it firmly. For some rows the clone size is stated as once, few or many, or as a class when expanded; others skip it.

TRBV5-1	TRBJ2-5	.	.	TGCGCCAGCAGCTTGGCGTCAGGCGGGATAATTGAGACCCAGTACTTC	CASSLASGGIIETQYF
TRBV29-1	TRBJ1-5	.	.	TGCAGCGTTGTCATAGGAGGGGGGAATCAGCCCCAGCATTTT	CSVVIGGGNQPQHF
TRBV15	TRBJ2-1	.	.	TGTGCCACCAGCGGAAGCGGCTACGGCAATGAGCAGTTCTTC	CATSGSGYGNEQFF
TRBV7-2	TRBJ2-5	TRBD2	.	TGTGCCAGCAGCTTACTAGCGGGGGCCGTCCAAGAGACCCAGTACTTC	CASSLLAGAVQETQYF
TRBV3-1	TRBJ2-4	TRBD2	few	TGTGCCAGCAGCCTAGCGGGAGGCATTCAGTACTTC	CASSLAGGIQYF
TRBV12-3/TRBV12-4	TRBJ2-5	TRBD2	.	TGCGCCAGCAGATCACTAGCGGGCCGCCAAGAGACCCAGTACTTC	CASRSLAGRQETQYF
TRBV6-5	TRBJ2-7	TRBD1	.	TGTGCCAGCAGTCCCGACAGGGAGATCTACGAGCGGTACTTC	CASSPDREIYERYF
TRBV11-2	TRBJ1-6	.	.	TGTGCCAGCAATGCAGGCGATTCACCCCTCCACTTT	CASNAGDSPLHF
TRBV28	TRBJ2-5	TRBD1	many	TGTGCCAGCAGTGGGGACAGGGCCCAAGAGACCCAGTACTTC	CASSGDRAQETQYF
TRBV20-1	TRBJ2-7	TRBD1	.	TGCAGTGCCCAAGACAGGGGGGCGGGCGAGCAGTACTTC	CSAQDRGAGEQYF
TRBV7-2	TRBJ2-1	.	.	TGTGCCAGCAGCTTAGGTATCGGCAACTACAATGAGCAGTTCTTC	CASSLGIGNYNEQFF
TRBV7-8	TRBJ2-5	.	many	TGTGCCAGCAGTTTAGCGCTGGGGCAAGAGACCCAGTACTTC	CASSLALGQETQYF
TRBV29-1	TRBJ1-2	.	few	TGCAGCGTTGAAGCCCCATCGGGGGGCTACACCTTC	CSVEAPSGGYTF
TRBV3-1	TRBJ1-2	.	.	TGTGCCAGCAGCCAAGGCTGGCGGGGGTCCCTTAACTATGGCTACACCTTC	CASSQGWRGSLNYGYTF
TRBV20-1	TRBJ1-1	TRBD1	.	TGCAGTGCTACCGGACAGGGGAACACTGAAGCTTTCTTT	CSATGQGNTEAFF
TRBV5-1	TRBJ2-1	TRBD2	few	TGCGCCAGCAGCTACCTAGCGGGGAACAATGAGCAGTTCTTC	CASSYLAGNNEQFF
TRBV6-5	TRBJ1-2	.	.	TGTGCCACCTCCAGGCAGGCTCGCTATGGCTACACCTTC	CATSRQARYGYTF
TRBV5-1	TRBJ2-3	TRBD2	.	TGCGCCAGCAGCTTGGATTCTACTAGCGCAGATACGCAGTATTTT	CASSLDSTSADTQYF
TRBV29-1	TRBJ2-1	.	few	TGCAGCGTTGAGGGACTCAGCGATGAGCAGTTCTTC	CSVEGLSDEQFF
TRBV10-1	TRBJ2-1	TRBD2	.	TGCGCCAGCAGTGATCTCGGACTAGCAACGGTCGATGAGCAGTTCTTC	CASSDLGLATVDEQFF
TRBV6-1	TRBJ2-5	TRBD2	.	TGTGCCAGCAACGCGGGACTAGCGGGGCAAGAGACCCAGTACTTC	CASNAGLAGQETQYF
TRBV5-5	TRBJ2-3	.	.	TGTGCCAGCAGCTTGCTAACGTACCTCACAGATACGCAGTATTTT	CASSLLTYLTDTQYF
TRBV20-1	TRBJ2-5	.	.	TGCAGTGCTAGCCCGTCGCTATGGGGCCAAGAGACCCAGTACTTC	CSASPSLWGQETQYF
TRBV11-2	TRBJ2-5	.	.	TGTGCCAGCAGCCGATTAGATCCTCCTTGGTACTTC	CASSRLDPPWYF
TRBV5-1	TRBJ1-4	.	.	TGCGCCAGCAGCCCCCAGGATTCGGGAAAACTGTTTTTT	CASSPQDSGKLFF
TRBV12-3/TRBV12-4	TRBJ1-4	.	.	TGTGCCAGCAGTTTAAATATTGCTGAAAAACTGTTTTTT	CASSLNIAEKLFF
TRBV4-2	TRBJ2-4	.	few	TGTGCCAGCAGCCAAGAAGGGACGGATCTAGCCAAAAACATTCAGTACTTC	CASSQEGTDLAKNIQYF
TRBV29-1	TRBJ2-1	.	few	TGCAGCGGTCTGACATACTTCTACAATGAGCAGTTCTTC	CSGLTYFYNEQFF
TRBV7-9	TRBJ2-3	.	.	TGTGCCAGCAGCTTAGATCAACCCGGGTCCGATACGCAGTATTTT	CASSLDQPGSDTQYF
TRBV2	TRBJ1-2	.	.	TGTGCCAGCGGGGATCGGATATCTAACTATGGCTACACCTTC	CASGDRISNYGYTF
TRBV20-1	TRBJ2-5	.	few	TGCAGTGCTAGACCCCCCCAAGGGCAAGAGACCCAGTACTTC	CSARPPQGQETQYF
TRBV18	TRBJ1-2	.	few	TGTGCCAGCTCACCCCCAGGAGGCGAGGGCTACACCTTC	CASSPPGGEGYTF
TRBV6-1	TRBJ2-7	TRBD1	.	TGTGCCAGCAGTGAAGTCGAGGGGGCAAGCGAGCAGTACTTC	CASSEVEGASEQYF
TRBV4-1	TRBJ2-5	.	few	TGCGCCAGCAGCCTAAATCTGTTGGAGACCCAGTACTTC	CASSLNLLETQYF
TRBV7-9	TRBJ2-3	TRBD2	few	TGTGCCAGCATGAGGACTAGCGGGGGGGATACGCAGTATTTT	CASMRTSGGDTQYF
TRBV12-3/TRBV12-4	TRBJ1-2	.	few	TGTGCCAGCAGCCCATGGGAGGGAACAGAAGGCTACACCTTC	CASSPWEGTEGYTF
TRBV5-5	TRBJ2-5	TRBD1	.	TGTGCCAGCAGCTTTCGGGACAGGGCTGAGACCCAGTACTTC	CASSFRDRAETQYF
TRBV29-1	TRBJ2-3	TRBD1	.	TGCAGCGTTGGGGGCAGGGGGCCGGCAGATACGCAGTATTTT	CSVGGRGPADTQYF
TRBV2	TRBJ2-7	TRBD2	.	TGTGCCAGCAGTGAACCTAGCGGGGGGTACGAGCAGTACTTC	CASSEPSGGYEQYF
TRBV9	TRBJ2-3	.	.	TGTGCCAGCAGCGTAGATCAGTCAGATACGCAGTATTTT	CASSVDQSDTQYF